This entry describes one TCR beta chain. No antigen is known for it. The data derive from a study of T cell clones after liver transplantation. Study details: Third-party-reactive TCRbeta sequences from pre-transplant mixed lymphocyte reactions served as antigen-independent comparators. HCV positivity affected three of eight recipients; the rest lacked autoimmune or viral indications. Notes on the study in general: Compared with third party-reactive sequences, donor-reactive ones declined more, independent of withdrawal success. Circulating graft-donor-reactive CD4 TCRbeta sequences fell significantly post-transplant in 5 of 8 subjects.

This CDR3 region has 13 residues. The germline gives CDR1 SQVTM, CDR2 ANQGSEA. Trimming removed 7 bases from V and 4 bases from J, with 16 bases in between. Method: immunoSEQ multiplex PCR; TCRdb's copy keeps in-frame clones and lacks some. The table lists approximately 100,000 clones, approximately 78% of them singletons. The sequences come from CD4+ T cells from blood, collected before liver transplant. The chain couples TRBV29-1 to TRBJ1-1; D remains unclear. The sequence derives from a human donor who received a liver transplant. This CDR3 reads CSASIGEGTEAFF. CDR3 sequence (DNA): TGCAGCGCTTCGATCGGGGAGGGCACTGAAGCTTTCTTT.